Listed below are T cell receptor beta chains from one sample, sequenced in a study of vaccination and CD4 T cells after COVID-19. Their antigens are not known. Each CDR3 protein gets one entry after TCRdb re-called the PCR reads with MiXCR. The table shows about 10,000 distinct CDR3 sequences, with roughly 43% occurring only once. Sequencing was done on a sample of CD4+ T cells from blood, cultured in vitro. The source of these receptors is a human donor who had recovered from COVID-19. Both conserved end residues are part of each CDR3. The D gene is left open where the match is weak. Some rows mark clone size as missing; the rest say once, few, many or name a class of expanded clone.

few TRBJ2-7 . TRBV20-1 TGCAGCGCCGGGCCCCTAGGGTTTGGGAATTTGAACGAGCAGTACTTC CSAGPLGFGNLNEQYF
. TRBJ1-5 . TRBV6-2/TRBV6-3 TGTGGGGCGGGCCAGATTTATAGCAATCAGCCCCAGCATTTT CGAGQIYSNQPQHF
medium-sized TRBJ1-4 . TRBV20-1 TGCAGTGCCCCGGGCGGGCAGGGGATCATTAATGAAAAACTGTTTTTT CSAPGGQGIINEKLFF
. TRBJ1-1 . TRBV29-1 TGCAGCGTAGAAGTCACTGAAGCTTTCTTT CSVEVTEAFF
. TRBJ1-5 . TRBV7-2 TGTGCCAGCAGCTTAGATGGCAGGCAGGGGCAGCCCCAGCATTTT CASSLDGRQGQPQHF
. TRBJ1-2 . TRBV7-9 TGTGCCAACAGTTACCTGCCACAGGGTAACGGCTACACCTTC CANSYLPQGNGYTF
. TRBJ2-1 TRBD2 TRBV7-2 TGTGCCAGCAGGAGGGGCGGGGGGGCCAGTGAGCAGTTCTTC CASRRGGGASEQFF
. TRBJ2-2 . TRBV27 TGTGCCAGCAGTTTATCAGTCAACACCGGGGAGCTGTTTTTT CASSLSVNTGELFF
. TRBJ1-6 TRBD1 TRBV20-1 TGCAGTGCCCGGGACAGGGCAGAAAATTCACCCCTCCACTTT CSARDRAENSPLHF
few TRBJ1-1 . TRBV19 TGTGCCAGTAGTATAGACCCCTTTATTACAGGGTTCCCTGAAGCTTTCTTT CASSIDPFITGFPEAFF
few TRBJ1-1 . TRBV2 TGTGCCAGCAGTGTAGGAAACACTGAAGCTTTCTTT CASSVGNTEAFF
. TRBJ1-6 TRBD1 TRBV5-1 TGCGCCAGCAGCTTGGGGACAGGGATCATTTCACCCCTCCACTTT CASSLGTGIISPLHF
. TRBJ2-3 TRBD2 TRBV11-2 TGTGCCAGCAGCAAGGGACTAGCGGGGGGCCCGGATACGCAGTATTTT CASSKGLAGGPDTQYF
few TRBJ1-5 . TRBV6-1 TGTGCCAGCAGTATATATCAGGGGTCCAATCAGCCCCAGCATTTT CASSIYQGSNQPQHF
. TRBJ1-2 . TRBV6-1 TGTGCCAGCAGCCGAACAGGGAATAGTGCTAACTATGGCTACACCTTC CASSRTGNSANYGYTF
. TRBJ2-2 . TRBV24-1 TGTGCCACCAGTGATGGGGGGTCCGGGGAGCTGTTTTTT CATSDGGSGELFF
. TRBJ2-7 . TRBV6-2/TRBV6-3 TGTGCCAGCAGTAATCCCTTAGGGGACTTATACTCCTACGAGCAGTACTTC CASSNPLGDLYSYEQYF
. TRBJ1-4 . TRBV7-6 TGTGCCAGCAGCTTGGACGGGAGGAGTGATGAAAAACTGTTTTTT CASSLDGRSDEKLFF
. TRBJ1-5 . TRBV14 TGTGCCAGCAGCCAAGGGCAGGGCCCGAGCAATCAGCCCCAGCATTTT CASSQGQGPSNQPQHF
. TRBJ2-5 . TRBV6-1 TGTGCCAGCACCCGGGGGCCCGGGGGGGAGACCCAGTACTTC CASTRGPGGETQYF
few TRBJ2-5 TRBD1 TRBV11-3 TGTGCCAGCAGCTCCCGGACAGGACTTAGGGAGACCCAGTACTTC CASSSRTGLRETQYF
. TRBJ1-6 . TRBV11-3 TGTGCCAGCAGCTTAGACAGGGCCAATAATTCACCCCTCCACTTT CASSLDRANNSPLHF
. TRBJ1-2 TRBD1 TRBV7-9 TGTGCCAGCAGCCCACGACAGGGCGGCTACTCTAACTATGGCTACACCTTC CASSPRQGGYSNYGYTF
. TRBJ2-7 . TRBV27 TGTGCCAGCAGCCTAGGGGCCGGCGAGCAGTACTTC CASSLGAGEQYF
. TRBJ2-1 . TRBV30 TGTGCCTGGGGCATGGAGGGGGGGGCCAACAATGAGCAGTTCTTC CAWGMEGGANNEQFF
few TRBJ2-5 . TRBV11-3 TGTGCCAGCAGCTTAGTAACAGCCCAAGAGACCCAGTACTTC CASSLVTAQETQYF
. TRBJ2-3 . TRBV18 TGTGCCAGCTCACCCTTACTTAGCACAGATACGCAGTATTTT CASSPLLSTDTQYF
. TRBJ1-2 . TRBV7-9 TGTGCCAGCAGCCCCACGGGTAGTGGCTACACCTTC CASSPTGSGYTF
. TRBJ2-5 TRBD1 TRBV11-3 TGTGCCAGCAGCTTAATTATGAGACAGGGATTGGGAGAGACCCAGTACTTC CASSLIMRQGLGETQYF
. TRBJ1-5 TRBD1 TRBV6-4 TGTGCCAGCAGTGCTCCCGGGACAGGGGGCGTACGCAATCAGCCCCAGCATTTT CASSAPGTGGVRNQPQHF
few TRBJ2-1 TRBD2 TRBV2 TGTGCCAGCAGTGCAAGCGGGGGGGCGTTCAATGAGCAGTTCTTC CASSASGGAFNEQFF
once TRBJ2-5 TRBD2 TRBV6-2/TRBV6-3 TGTGCCAGCAGTTACTCATCTAAGGGACTAGAGGGATGGCAAGAGACCCAGTACTTC CASSYSSKGLEGWQETQYF
medium-sized TRBJ1-2 . TRBV6-1 TGTGCCAGCATGCGGACCGGCGGCTATGGCTACACCTTC CASMRTGGYGYTF
. TRBJ1-2 . TRBV4-1 TGCGCCAGCAGCCAAGCTTCAGGGGCGGAGGGCTACACCTTC CASSQASGAEGYTF
. TRBJ1-2 TRBD1 TRBV6-2/TRBV6-3 TGTGCCAGCAATTCCAACAGGGGCGAAGCCTTTGAAGGCTACACCTTC CASNSNRGEAFEGYTF
large TRBJ2-1 . TRBV10-1 TGCGCCAGCAGTTCCCGGGGCGGCCCCGGTGAGCAGTTCTTC CASSSRGGPGEQFF
. TRBJ1-1 . TRBV5-1 TGCGCCAGCAGCTTGGAACAGGGCGGGACTGAAGCTTTCTTT CASSLEQGGTEAFF
few TRBJ1-2 TRBD1 TRBV18 TGTGCCAGCTCACCCTACTGGACAGGGGGCGGAAACTATGGCTACACCTTC CASSPYWTGGGNYGYTF
. TRBJ2-7 TRBD1 TRBV7-2 TGTGCCAGCAGCGGACAGGCGACCTCCTACGAGCAGTACTTC CASSGQATSYEQYF
few TRBJ1-4 TRBD1 TRBV20-1 TGCAGTGCTACCTCAGGGGGGAATGAAAAACTGTTTTTT CSATSGGNEKLFF
few TRBJ2-7 . TRBV20-1 TGCAGTGCTAGGGATACCCAGGGTAGGGGAACCTACGAGCAGTACTTC CSARDTQGRGTYEQYF
. TRBJ1-5 . TRBV10-3 TGTGCCATCAGTGAAAGGGGGGAAGGCCAGCCCCAGCATTTT CAISERGEGQPQHF